This T cell receptor beta chain emerged from a study of blood T cell repertoires in COVID-19. Study-level information: Donors in the United States, Italy and Spain gave samples during acute or convalescent COVID-19. Sources were T cells, B-cell-depleted T cells, or PBMCs; the material itself was cDNA or gDNA.

Per the study methods: Estimation of nucleated cell counts was performed using reference gene primer amplification. The data were produced by immunoSEQ multiplex PCR, yet TCRdb's version contains in-frame clones alone and is incomplete. Clone size and V and J calls were adopted from that table, with D and trimming inferred from the DNA. The sample lists about 110,000 clones, less than 85% occurring once. The CDR3 has 18 amino acids. V shed 3 bases, J shed 5 bases, and the junction held 12 bases outside the gene matches. The V gene's germline CDR1 is DFQATT and CDR2 SNEGSKA (reference sequence). The receptor comes from a man between 65 and 85 years old with active or convalescent COVID-19. The V call is TRBV20-1, the J call TRBJ2-3, with 15 positions matching TRBD2. The sequencing input was peripheral blood. As DNA, the CDR3 is TGCAGTGCTAGTGGGGGACTAGCGGGGGGAAAGGGTAAAGATACGCAGTATTTT. Amino acid sequence: CSASGGLAGGKGKDTQYF.